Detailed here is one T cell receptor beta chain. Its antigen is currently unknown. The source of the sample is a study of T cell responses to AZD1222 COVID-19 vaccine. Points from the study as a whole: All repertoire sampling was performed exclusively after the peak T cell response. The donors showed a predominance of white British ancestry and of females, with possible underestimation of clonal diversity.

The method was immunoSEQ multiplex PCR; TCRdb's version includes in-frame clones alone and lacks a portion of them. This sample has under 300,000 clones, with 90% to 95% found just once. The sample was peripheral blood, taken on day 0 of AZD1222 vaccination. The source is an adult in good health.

The CDR3 protein is CASSFGTGPYEQYF. The CDR3 DNA sequence: TGTGCCAGCAGCTTCGGGACTGGGCCTTACGAGCAGTACTTC. This rearrangement joins TRBV7-2 to TRBJ2-7; maybe TRBD2 (6 bases). This CDR3 has 14 residues. V shed 3 bases and J shed 4 bases, with 13 bases lying between them. Looked up from germline, CDR1 is SGHTA and CDR2 is FQGNSA.